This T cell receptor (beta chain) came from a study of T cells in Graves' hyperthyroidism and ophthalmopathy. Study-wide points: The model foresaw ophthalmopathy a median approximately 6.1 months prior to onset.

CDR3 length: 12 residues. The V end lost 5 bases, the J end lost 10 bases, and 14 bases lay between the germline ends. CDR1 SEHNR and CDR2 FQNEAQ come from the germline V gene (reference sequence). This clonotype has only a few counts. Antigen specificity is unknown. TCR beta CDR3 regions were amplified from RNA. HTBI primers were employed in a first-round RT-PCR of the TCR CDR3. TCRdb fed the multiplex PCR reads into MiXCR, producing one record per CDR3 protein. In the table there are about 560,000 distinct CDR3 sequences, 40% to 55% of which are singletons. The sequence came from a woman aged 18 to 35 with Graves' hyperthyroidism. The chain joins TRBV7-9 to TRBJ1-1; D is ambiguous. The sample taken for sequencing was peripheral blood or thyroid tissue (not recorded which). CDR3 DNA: TGTGCCAGCAGCCCTCGAACGGATCGAGCTTTCTTT. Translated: CASSPRTDRAFF.